This paragraph reports one T cell receptor beta chain. Antigen unknown. This sample is drawn from a study of shared clonotypes between healthy human individuals. Study conclusions and caveats: Depth of sequencing was expected to influence donor clonotype sharing. Researchers sampled blood only, noting tissue repertoires likely differ. Relative to clonotypes present in all four donors, those not shared had lower generation probabilities.

CDR1 is MGHDK, CDR2 SYGVNS, per germline. V lost 3 bases and J lost 8, with 19 bases in between. This CDR3 region has 16 residues. Libraries were prepared by immunoSEQ multiplex PCR; TCRdb keeps only in-frame clonotypes and omits some of them. The sample yields 2 million to 3 million clones, 93% seen once. Input material: naive CD4+ T cells from PBMCs. Subset: CD45RA+ positively selected. The V call is TRBV25-1, the J call TRBJ1-4; D unclear. This TCR came from a man aged 18 to 29 in good health. Some clones in this sample may be carry-over from other donors' samples. This CDR3 is CASSDTSRAVREKLFF. CDR3 nucleotides: TGTGCCAGCAGTGATACCTCCCGGGCAGTGAGGGAAAAACTGTTTTTT.